The T cell receptor (beta chain) under discussion was sequenced for a study of T-cell reconstitution after alpha-beta-depleted transplantation in children. The sample holds a few counts of this clonotype. V was clipped by 6 bases and J by 0 bases; unmatched bases: 6. The CDR3 has 14 residues. The V gene's germline CDR1 is GTSNPN and CDR2 SVGIG (reference sequence). Unique molecular identifiers were used in preparing the TCRbeta library. TCRdb fed the PCR reads into MiXCR, producing one record per CDR3 protein. Among roughly 590,000 distinct CDR3 sequences, roughly 15% were seen once, and the ten largest hold about 1.1%.

Sequences were derived from PBMCs from the stem cell graft donor, sampled from the stem cell graft. The chain links TRBV30 to TRBJ2-3; 7 bases are shared with TRBD1. The source is a human donor who donated a stem cell graft to a child with acute myeloid leukemia. CDR3 amino acids: CACQGVTSTDTQYF. The CDR3 DNA is TGTGCCTGTCAGGGGGTAACTAGCACAGATACGCAGTATTTT. The whole variable domain, remainder taken from reference TRBV30 and TRBJ2-3, is SQTIHQWPATLVQPVGSPLSLECTVEGTSNPNLYWYRQAAGRGLQLLFYSVGIGQISSEVPQNLSASRPQDRQFILSSKKLLLSDSGFYLCACQGVTSTDTQYFGPGTRLTVL.